The clone carrying this T cell receptor beta chain is a singleton in its sample. The antigen remains unidentified. The sample originates from a study of tumor-infiltrating lymphocytes in primary liver carcinoma. Study results and limitations: Pairs comparing tumor with adjacent tissue or blood overlapped less than pairs drawn from tumor regions.

The V end was cut by 4 bases, the J end by 14 bases, with 23 bases between. Germline CDR1 is MNHEY and CDR2 is SVGAGI. The CDR3 loop spans 14 amino acids. It was from about 19-30 mg of unsorted bulk tissue that RNA and DNA were co-extracted. Production of TCR beta cDNA used 500 ng total RNA together with a constant-region primer. Libraries for TCR beta were built through three nested multiplex PCR rounds, which together made up a slightly modified ARM-PCR procedure. In the first two PCR rounds, TRBV1-TRBV30 forward primers were paired with a C-beta reverse primer, and each round lasted roughly 9 cycles. Each CDR3 protein gets one entry after TCRdb re-called the multiplex PCR reads with MiXCR. This sample yields about 120,000 distinct CDR3 sequences, of which about 59% are seen a single time; approximately 9.9% belongs to the top ten.

This clonotype originated in a woman aged 60 to 75 with primary liver carcinoma and hepatitis B virus infection. This rearrangement joins TRBV6-5 to TRBJ1-1; unclear D gene. What was sequenced was liver tumor tissue from sampling region 1. As to subset: tumor region T1, superior pole. CDR3: CASSSGRPVPGAFF. DNA of the CDR3: TGTGCCAGCAGTTCCGGACGTCCAGTTCCTGGAGCCTTCTTT.